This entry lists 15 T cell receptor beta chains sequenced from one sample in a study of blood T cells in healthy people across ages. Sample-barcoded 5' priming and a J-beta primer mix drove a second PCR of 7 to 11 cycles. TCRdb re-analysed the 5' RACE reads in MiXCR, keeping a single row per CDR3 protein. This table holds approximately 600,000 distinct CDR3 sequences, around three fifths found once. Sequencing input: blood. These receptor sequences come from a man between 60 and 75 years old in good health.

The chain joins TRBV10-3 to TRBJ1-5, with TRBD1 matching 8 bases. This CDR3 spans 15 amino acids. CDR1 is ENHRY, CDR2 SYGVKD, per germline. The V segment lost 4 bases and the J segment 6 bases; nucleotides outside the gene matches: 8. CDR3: CAISGSTGEGQPQHF. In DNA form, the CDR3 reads TGTGCCATCAGTGGGTCGACAGGGGAGGGTCAGCCCCAGCATTTT.

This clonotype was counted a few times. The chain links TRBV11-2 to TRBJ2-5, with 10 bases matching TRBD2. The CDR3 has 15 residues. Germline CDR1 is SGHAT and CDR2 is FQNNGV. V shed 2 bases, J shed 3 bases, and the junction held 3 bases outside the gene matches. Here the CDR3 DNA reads TGTGCCAGCAGCTTACGCGGGACTAGCGAAGAGACCCAGTACTTC. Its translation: CASSLRGTSEETQYF.

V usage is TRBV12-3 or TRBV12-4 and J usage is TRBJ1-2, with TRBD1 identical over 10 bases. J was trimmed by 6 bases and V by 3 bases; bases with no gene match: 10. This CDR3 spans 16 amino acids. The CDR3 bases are TGTGCCAGCAGTTTTAGGAGGGACAGGGGATTTGATGGCTACACCTTC. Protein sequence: CASSFRRDRGFDGYTF.

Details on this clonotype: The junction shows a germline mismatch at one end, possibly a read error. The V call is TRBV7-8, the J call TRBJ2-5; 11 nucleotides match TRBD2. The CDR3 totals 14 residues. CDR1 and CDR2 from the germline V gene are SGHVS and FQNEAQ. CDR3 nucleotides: TGTACCAGCAGCTTGGGACTAGCGGCGGAGACCCAGTACTTC. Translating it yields CTSSLGLAAETQYF.

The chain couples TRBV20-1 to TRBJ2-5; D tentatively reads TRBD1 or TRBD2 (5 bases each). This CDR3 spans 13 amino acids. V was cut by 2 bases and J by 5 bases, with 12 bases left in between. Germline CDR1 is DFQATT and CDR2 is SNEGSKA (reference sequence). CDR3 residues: CSARKGWGETQYF. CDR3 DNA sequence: TGCAGTGCTAGAAAAGGTTGGGGGGAGACCCAGTACTTC.

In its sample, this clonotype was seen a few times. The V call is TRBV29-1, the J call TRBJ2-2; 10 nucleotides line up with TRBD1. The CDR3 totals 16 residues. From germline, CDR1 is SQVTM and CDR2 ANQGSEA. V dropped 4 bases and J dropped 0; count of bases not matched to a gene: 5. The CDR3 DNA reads TGCAGCGTTGTAGACAGGGGGCGCCCGAACACCGGGGAGCTGTTTTTT. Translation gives CSVVDRGRPNTGELFF.

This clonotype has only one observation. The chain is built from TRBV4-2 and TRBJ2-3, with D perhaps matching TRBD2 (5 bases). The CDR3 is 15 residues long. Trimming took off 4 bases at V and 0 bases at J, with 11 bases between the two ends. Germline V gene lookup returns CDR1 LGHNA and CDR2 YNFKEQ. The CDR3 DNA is TGTGCCAGCAGCCCCGAGGGAGCTAGCACAGATACGCAGTATTTT. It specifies CASSPEGASTDTQYF.

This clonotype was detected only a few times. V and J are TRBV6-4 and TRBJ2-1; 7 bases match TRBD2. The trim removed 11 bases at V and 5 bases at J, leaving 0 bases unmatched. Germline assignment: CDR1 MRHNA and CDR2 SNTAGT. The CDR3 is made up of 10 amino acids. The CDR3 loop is CAGLDNEQFF. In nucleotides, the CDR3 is TGTGCCGGACTAGACAATGAGCAGTTCTTC.

CDR3: CASSVVYQETQYF. CDR3 DNA sequence: TGTGCCAGCAGTGTTGTCTACCAAGAGACCCAGTACTTC. The chain is built from TRBV2 and TRBJ2-5, with no clear D. Germline V CDR1 and CDR2: SNHLY, FYNNEI. The V end was cut by 4 bases, the J end by 0 bases, with 6 bases between. The CDR3 length is 13 residues. Full variable domain (missing parts from reference TRBV2 and TRBJ2-5): EPEVTQTPSHQVTQMGQEVILRCVPISNHLYFYWYRQILGQKVEFLVSFYNNEISEKSEIFDDQFSVERPDGSNFTLKIRSTKLEDSAMYFCASSVVYQETQYFGPGTRLLVL.

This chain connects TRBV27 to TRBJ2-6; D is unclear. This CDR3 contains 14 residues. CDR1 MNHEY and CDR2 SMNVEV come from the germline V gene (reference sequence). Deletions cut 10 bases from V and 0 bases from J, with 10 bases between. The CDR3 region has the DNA TGTGCCACCAAAACGGGCTCTGGGGCCAACGTCCTGACTTTC. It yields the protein CATKTGSGANVLTF.

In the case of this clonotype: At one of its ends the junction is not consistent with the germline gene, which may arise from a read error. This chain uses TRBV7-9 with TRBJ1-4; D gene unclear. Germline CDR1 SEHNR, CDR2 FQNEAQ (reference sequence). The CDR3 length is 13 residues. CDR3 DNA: TGTGCCAGCTGCTTCGGGCCTTTCGAAAAACTGTTTTTT. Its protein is CASCFGPFEKLFF.

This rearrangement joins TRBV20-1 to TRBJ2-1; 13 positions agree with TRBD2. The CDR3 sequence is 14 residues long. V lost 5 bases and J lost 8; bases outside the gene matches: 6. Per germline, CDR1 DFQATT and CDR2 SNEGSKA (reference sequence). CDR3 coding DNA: TGCAGTGCTTCACCGGGACTAGCGGGGCATGAGCAGTTCTTC. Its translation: CSASPGLAGHEQFF.

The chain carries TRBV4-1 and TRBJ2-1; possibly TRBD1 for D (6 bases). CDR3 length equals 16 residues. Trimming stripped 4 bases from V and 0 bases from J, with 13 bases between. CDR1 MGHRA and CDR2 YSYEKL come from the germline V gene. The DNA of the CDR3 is TGCGCCAGCAGCCGCCCGGGACAAGTCTCCTACAATGAGCAGTTCTTC. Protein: CASSRPGQVSYNEQFF.

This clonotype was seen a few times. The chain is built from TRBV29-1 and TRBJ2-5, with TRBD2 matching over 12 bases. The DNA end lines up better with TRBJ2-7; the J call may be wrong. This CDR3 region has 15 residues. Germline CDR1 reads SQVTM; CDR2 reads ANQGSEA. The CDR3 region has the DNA TGCAGCGTTGGCCCCGCTAGCGGGGGGGCTGGCGAGCAGTACTTC. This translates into CSVGPASGGAGEQYF.

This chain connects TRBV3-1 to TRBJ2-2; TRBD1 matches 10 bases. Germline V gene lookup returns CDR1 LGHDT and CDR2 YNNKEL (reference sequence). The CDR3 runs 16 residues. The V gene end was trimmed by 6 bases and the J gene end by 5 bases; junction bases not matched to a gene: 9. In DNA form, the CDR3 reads TGTGCCAGCAGTCCGGGACAGGGGAGTGTGACCGGGGAGCTGTTTTTT. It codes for CASSPGQGSVTGELFF.